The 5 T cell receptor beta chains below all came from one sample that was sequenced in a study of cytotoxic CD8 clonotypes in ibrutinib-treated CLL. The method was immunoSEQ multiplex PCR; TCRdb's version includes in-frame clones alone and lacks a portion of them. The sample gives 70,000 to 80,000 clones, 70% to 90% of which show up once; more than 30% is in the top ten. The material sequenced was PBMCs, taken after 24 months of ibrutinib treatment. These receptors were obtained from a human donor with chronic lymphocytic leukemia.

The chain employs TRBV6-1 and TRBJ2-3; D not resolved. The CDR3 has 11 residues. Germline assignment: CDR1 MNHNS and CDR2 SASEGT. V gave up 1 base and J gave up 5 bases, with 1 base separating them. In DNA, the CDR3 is TGTGCCAGCAGTGAAGGAGATACGCAGTATTTT. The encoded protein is CASSEGDTQYF.

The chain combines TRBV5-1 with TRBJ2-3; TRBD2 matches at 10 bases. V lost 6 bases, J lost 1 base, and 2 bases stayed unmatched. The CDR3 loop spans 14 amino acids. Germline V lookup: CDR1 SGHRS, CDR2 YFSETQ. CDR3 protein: CASTGLAGTDTQYF. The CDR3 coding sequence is TGCGCCAGCACCGGACTAGCGGGCACAGATACGCAGTATTTT.

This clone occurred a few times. CDR3 region: CASSESGRDYGYTF. The CDR3 DNA follows: TGTGCCAGCAGTGAATCTGGCAGGGACTATGGCTACACCTTC. The rearrangement links TRBV25-1 to TRBJ1-2, with TRBD1 as a possible D gene (5 bases). CDR3 length: 14 amino acids. Trimming removed 1 base at V and 3 bases at J, with 9 bases between. From germline, CDR1 is MGHDK and CDR2 SYGVNS.

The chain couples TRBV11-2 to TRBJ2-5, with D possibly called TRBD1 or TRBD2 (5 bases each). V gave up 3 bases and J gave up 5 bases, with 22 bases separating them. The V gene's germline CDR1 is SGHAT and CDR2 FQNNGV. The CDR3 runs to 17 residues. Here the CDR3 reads CASSLGMARVPGETQYF. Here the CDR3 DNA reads TGTGCCAGCAGCTTGGGGATGGCCAGGGTCCCGGGGGAGACCCAGTACTTC.

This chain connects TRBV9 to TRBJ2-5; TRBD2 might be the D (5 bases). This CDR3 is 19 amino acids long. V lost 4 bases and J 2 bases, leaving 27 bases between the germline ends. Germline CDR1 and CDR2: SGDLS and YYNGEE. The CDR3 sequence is CASSPRVVSVVGAQETQYF. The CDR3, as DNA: TGTGCCAGCAGCCCCCGGGTAGTATCTGTGGTGGGAGCTCAAGAGACCCAGTACTTC.